This T cell receptor (beta chain) appears in the sequencing data of a study of cytomegalovirus exposure and HLA in healthy donors. The CDR3 is 13 amino acids. V dropped 4 bases and J dropped 6; count of bases not matched to a gene: 6. Germline V CDR1 and CDR2: SGHTA, FQGTGA. This clone showed up just a few times. The PCR had 60 Vbeta and 13 Jbeta primers. The protocol was immunoSEQ multiplex PCR, while the TCRdb copy is restricted to in-frame clones and leaves out a portion. This sample has 130,000 or so clones; more than 70% occur once, and the top ten carry about 7%. Specimen: PBMCs. The J gene is TRBJ2-7, the V gene TRBV7-3, with 7 positions matching TRBD2. This clonotype was sampled from a woman in her 30s in good health and CMV-seropositive. CDR3 sequence reads: CASSSGGGSEQYF. The CDR3 DNA is TGTGCCAGCAGCTCGGGGGGAGGGAGCGAGCAGTACTTC.